Reported below is one T cell receptor (beta chain). The target antigen is unknown. The CDR3 has 17 amino acids. Germline values: CDR1 MDHEN, CDR2 SYDVKM. V lost 6 bases and J lost 4, with 24 bases in between. The sample is drawn from a study of cytomegalovirus exposure and HLA in healthy donors. Study-level background: Approximately 180 million T cells yielded 90 million to 130 million unique TCR beta sequences, as an earlier analysis found. Study-wide points: Presence/absence analyses assumed roughly uniform sequencing depth across donors, which may not hold. A later analysis associated 16,951 TCR beta sequences with HLA alleles at a 0.05 false discovery rate.

Use of 60 Vbeta and 13 Jbeta primers characterized the PCR. Profiling relied on immunoSEQ multiplex PCR, and the TCRdb table lists in-frame clones only, not all of them. The table gives tens of thousands of clones; the top ten clones make up approximately 1.4% of it. This chain connects TRBV28 to TRBJ2-5; the D gene is possibly TRBD2 (6 bases). The origin of this receptor is a young man in good health and CMV-seronegative. Sequencing used PBMCs. The DNA of the CDR3 is TGTGCCAGCAGCCCGACCTCAAGAAGGGGAGGTTTAGAGACCCAGTACTTC. This codes for CASSPTSRRGGLETQYF.